Following are 19 T cell receptor beta chains from one sample sequenced in a study of cytomegalovirus exposure and HLA in healthy donors. PCR was performed using 60 Vbeta and 13 Jbeta primers. Profiled with immunoSEQ multiplex PCR; TCRdb holds only in-frame clones, not every one. The listing records about 150,000 clones. Sequenced sample: PBMCs. The source of these receptors is a woman aged 45 to 65 in good health and CMV-seronegative.

The chain joins TRBV15 to TRBJ2-1, with TRBD1 identical over 12 bases. The CDR3 loop spans 17 amino acids. V lost 0 bases, J lost 5 bases, and 5 bases stayed unmatched. CDR1 and CDR2 (germline): LNHNV, YYDKDF (reference sequence). The CDR3 loop reads CATSRDPGQGADNEQFF. The CDR3 DNA reads TGTGCCACCAGCAGAGATCCGGGACAGGGGGCGGACAATGAGCAGTTCTTC. The complete variable domain, with remaining parts taken from reference TRBV15 and TRBJ2-1, reads DAMVIQNPRYQVTQFGKPVTLSCSQTLNHNVMYWYQQKSSQAPKLLFHYYDKDFNNEADTPDNFQSRRPNTSFCFLDIRSPGLGDTAMYLCATSRDPGQGADNEQFFGPGTRLTVL.

The chain links TRBV5-1 to TRBJ2-1; a possible D gene is TRBD1 (5 bases). Germline V gene sequence: CDR1 SGHRS, CDR2 YFSETQ. Trimming pared 4 bases from V and 1 base from J, leaving 9 bases between. The CDR3 consists of 14 residues. CDR3 sequence (DNA): TGCGCCAGCAGCGGGCAGGGATCCTACAATGAGCAGTTCTTC. This codes for CASSGQGSYNEQFF.

The J gene is TRBJ1-2, the V gene TRBV18; D is unresolved. The CDR3 extends over 15 amino acids. V was shortened by 2 bases and J by 3 bases, with 13 bases between the two germline ends. Germline-derived CDR1 and CDR2 are KGHSH and LQKENI. The CDR3 nucleotides read TGTGCCAGCTCACCAAATGACGGGAACTACTATGGCTACACCTTC. This gives the protein CASSPNDGNYYGYTF.

This chain uses TRBV27 with TRBJ2-7; 8 bases are shared with TRBD1. This CDR3 has 14 amino acids. Germline V gene lookup returns CDR1 MNHEY and CDR2 SMNVEV (reference sequence). V shed 2 bases and J 4 bases; nucleotides not matched to a gene: 4. CDR3 in DNA: TGTGCCAGCAGTTTAGCAGGGGGCAGGTACGAGCAGTACTTC. It translates to CASSLAGGRYEQYF.

The chain carries TRBV15 and TRBJ1-1; D is perhaps TRBD1 (5 bases). The germline gives CDR1 LNHNV, CDR2 YYDKDF (reference sequence). Trimming cost V 0 bases and J 4 bases, with 15 bases left between them. The CDR3 extends over 16 amino acids. The CDR3 DNA follows: TGTGCCACCAGCAGAGATCGTTTGAACGGGGGCACTGAAGCTTTCTTT. The encoded protein is CATSRDRLNGGTEAFF.

The chain carries TRBV4-1 and TRBJ2-7; tentatively, D is TRBD1 (5 bases). The CDR3 consists of 16 residues. Germline V gene lookup returns CDR1 MGHRA and CDR2 YSYEKL. The germline V and J ends were trimmed by 4 bases and 2 bases, with 18 bases remaining between them. DNA for the CDR3: TGCGCCAGCAGCCGTTTGCCGGACACAACTACCTACGAGCAGTACTTC. Its protein is CASSRLPDTTTYEQYF.

The chain couples TRBV4-2 to TRBJ2-7, with 13 bases matching TRBD2. V trimming: 3 bases; J trimming: 2 bases; junction bases outside the gene matches: 4. The CDR3 sequence is 16 residues long. CDR1 LGHNA and CDR2 YNFKEQ come from the germline V gene. As DNA, the CDR3 is TGTGCCAGCAGCCACACTAGCGGGGGGGGAACCTACGAGCAGTACTTC. Translation gives CASSHTSGGGTYEQYF.

The CDR3 DNA is TGTGCCAGCAGCTTAGGTCTGACAAATGGCTACACCTTC. Translating it yields CASSLGLTNGYTF. The chain employs TRBV7-3 and TRBJ1-2; no firm D call. The germline V and J ends were trimmed by 2 bases and 6 bases, with 10 bases remaining between them. Per the germline V gene, CDR1 is SGHTA and CDR2 is FQGTGA. This CDR3 is 13 amino acids long.

The chain couples TRBV2 to TRBJ1-3; possible D gene TRBD1, 5 bases. Germline CDR1 reads SNHLY; CDR2 reads FYNNEI. The CDR3 is 13 amino acids. Trimming stripped 8 bases from V and 4 bases from J, with 12 bases between. The CDR3 loop is CASGQGSGNTIYF. The CDR3 DNA follows: TGTGCCAGCGGGCAGGGTTCCGGAAACACCATATATTTT.

The gene calls are TRBV5-6 and TRBJ1-6; weak D call: TRBD1 (5 bases). V was pared by 4 bases and J by 8 bases, with 13 bases between. Looked up from germline, CDR1 is SGHDT and CDR2 is YYEEEE. The CDR3 is 14 residues long. The CDR3, as DNA: TGTGCCAGCAGCGGCGGGGCCGAGGATTCACCCCTCCACTTT. Translating gives CASSGGAEDSPLHF.

The V gene is TRBV5-1, the J gene TRBJ2-6; no reliable D call. CDR3 length: 15 residues. V was shortened by 0 bases and J by 0 bases, with 4 bases between the two germline ends. Germline V gene sequence: CDR1 SGHRS, CDR2 YFSETQ. The CDR3 DNA reads as TGCGCCAGCAGCTTGGAGAGCTCTGGGGCCAACGTCCTGACTTTC. It specifies CASSLESSGANVLTF.

The V call is TRBV28, the J call TRBJ2-1; perhaps TRBD1 as D (6 bases). V lost 9 bases to trimming and J lost 3 bases, with 27 bases between them. The germline CDR1 and CDR2 sequences are MDHEN and SYDVKM. This CDR3 is built from 18 residues. The CDR3 region has the DNA TGTGCCAGGGGACACCCCGGTCATCGGAGAAGAGGCTACAATGAGCAGTTCTTC. Translated, it gives CARGHPGHRRRGYNEQFF.

V and J are TRBV5-6 and TRBJ1-1; possibly TRBD1 for D (5 bases). Germline V gene sequence: CDR1 SGHDT, CDR2 YYEEEE. CDR3 length: 16 residues. V gave up 4 bases and J gave up 0 bases, with 16 bases separating them. The CDR3 sequence: CASSPSGHRMNTEAFF. CDR3 nucleotide sequence: TGTGCCAGCAGCCCCAGTGGACACCGGATGAACACTGAAGCTTTCTTT.

The gene calls are TRBV25-1 and TRBJ1-2, with TRBD1 as a possible D gene (5 bases). Trimming removed 3 bases at V and 7 bases at J, with 9 bases between. Per germline, CDR1 MGHDK and CDR2 SYGVNS. CDR3 length: 12 amino acids. CDR3 residues: CASSDSGGGYTF. The CDR3 DNA follows: TGTGCCAGCAGTGATAGCGGGGGTGGCTACACCTTC.

The chain has TRBV27 and TRBJ2-3; D uncertain. The CDR3 covers 15 residues. Germline CDR1 and CDR2: MNHEY and SMNVEV (reference sequence). With 6 bases removed from V and 4 bases from J, the gap between germline ends came to 17 bases. In DNA form, the CDR3 reads TGTGCCAGCAGCATCGCTGGAGCGAGCCCAGATACGCAGTATTTT. Its protein is CASSIAGASPDTQYF.

The V call is TRBV7-9, the J call TRBJ1-1, with D possibly being TRBD1 (6 bases). The CDR3 covers 14 residues. Trimming cost V 1 base and J 0 bases, with 6 bases left between them. The germline V gene has CDR1 SEHNR and CDR2 FQNEAQ (reference sequence). CDR3 residues: CASSLEGVNTEAFF. CDR3 DNA sequence: TGTGCCAGCAGCTTAGAGGGGGTGAACACTGAAGCTTTCTTT.

V is TRBV28 and J is TRBJ1-1; 9 nucleotides line up with TRBD1. The CDR3 sequence is 13 residues long. The V segment lost 5 bases and the J segment 5 bases; nucleotides outside the gene matches: 3. The germline V gene encodes CDR1 MDHEN and CDR2 SYDVKM. This CDR3 is CASSMDRGTEAFF. The CDR3 DNA reads TGTGCCAGCAGTATGGACAGGGGAACTGAAGCTTTCTTT. The full variable domain, with the rest looked up from reference TRBV28 and TRBJ1-1, is DVKVTQSSRYLVKRTGEKVFLECVQDMDHENMFWYRQDPGLGLRLIYFSYDVKMKEKGDIPEGYSVSREKKERFSLILESASTNQTSMYLCASSMDRGTEAFFGQGTRLTVV.

This sequence joins TRBV6-5 and TRBJ2-2, with no clear D. This CDR3 is built from 14 residues. Trimming pared 2 bases from V and 5 bases from J, leaving 9 bases between. Germline loops: CDR1 MNHEY, CDR2 SVGAGI. CDR3 in DNA: TGTGCCAGCAGTTACGGAGCGAGTACCGGGGAGCTGTTTTTT. As protein: CASSYGASTGELFF.

The chain combines TRBV4-1 with TRBJ1-5, with D hard to call. Germline CDR1 reads MGHRA; CDR2 reads YSYEKL. This CDR3 comprises 16 residues. Trimming removed 2 bases at V and 1 base at J, with 12 bases between. The CDR3 here is CASSQPRGSSNQPQHF. The DNA of the CDR3 is TGCGCCAGCAGCCAACCCCGAGGGAGCAGCAATCAGCCCCAGCATTTT.